The 3 T cell receptor beta chains in this list originate from one sample, sequenced in a study of regulatory T cells in long-lasting Graves disease. Investigators prepared the TCR beta libraries by applying iRepertoire HTBI primers and Arm-PCR of CDR3 regions. TCRdb recomputed calls from the multiplex PCR reads with MiXCR, one row per CDR3 protein. This sample carries 400,000 to 500,000 distinct CDR3 sequences, roughly 15% of them seen once, and the ten largest clones take approximately 7.6%. The time point denotes: newly diagnosed GD, antithyroid drugs for less than 3 months. Isolated PBMC RNA provided the starting material for the TCR library. These records were also assigned to another study, of T cells in Graves' hyperthyroidism and ophthalmopathy.

The sample here was peripheral blood mononuclear cells (PBMCs), taken at new diagnosis, from a patient treated with antithyroid drugs. These receptors were taken from a middle-aged woman with Graves disease.

There are many counts of this clonotype. The J gene is TRBJ2-6, the V gene TRBV28, with 7 bases that match TRBD1. The length of the CDR3 is 16 residues. Germline lookup yields CDR1 MDHEN and CDR2 SYDVKM. V was clipped by 5 bases and J by 2 bases; unmatched bases: 6. CDR3 region: CASSTTGLAGANVLTF. The CDR3 nucleotides read TGTGCCAGCAGTACGACAGGGCTGGCTGGGGCCAACGTCCTGACTTTC.

On this clonotype itself: The junction differs from germline at one of its ends, possibly a read error. The V call is TRBV5-1, the J call TRBJ2-1; 11 bases agree with TRBD2. The CDR3 loop spans 15 amino acids. Germline loops: CDR1 SGHRS, CDR2 YFSETQ. CDR3 DNA sequence: TGCGCCGGCAGCGGGACTAGCGGCCTTATGGGTGAGCAGTTCTTC. Its translation is CAGSGTSGLMGEQFF.

For the CDR3, the DNA is TGTGCCGGGCAGGGGAACGATCAGCCCCAGCATTTT. Its protein is CAGQGNDQPQHF. V is TRBV28 and J is TRBJ1-5, with D maybe TRBD1 (6 bases). CDR1 is MDHEN, CDR2 SYDVKM, per germline. Between the trimmed V and J ends, which lost 11 bases and 5 bases, there was a span of 13 bases. The CDR3 covers 12 residues.